This T cell receptor beta chain was captured in a study of response to subunit inactivated influenza vaccine. TCRdb called the RT-PCR reads again in MiXCR, with one record for every CDR3 protein. This sample has around 490,000 distinct CDR3 sequences, with around 8% found just once. About this clonotype itself: Antigen specificity is unknown.

General study results and limits: Seasonal influenza vaccination, on each occasion, was suggested by the authors to recruit few new T cells.

Per the germline V gene, CDR1 is KGHDR and CDR2 is SFDVKD. The CDR3 sequence is 14 residues long. The ends were cut back, 6 bases at V and 5 bases at J, with 15 bases in the middle. This chain joins TRBV24-1 and TRBJ2-5; no clear D gene. The clonotype comes from a man aged 50 to 69 who received an inactivated influenza vaccine. The specimen was PBMCs from blood, collected around 2 years after vaccination. CDR3 protein: CATSTGFPGETQYF. CDR3 DNA sequence: TGTGCCACCAGTACGGGCTTCCCCGGGGAGACCCAGTACTTC.